A few counts support the clone carrying this TCR beta chain. For CDR3 and TCR beta VDJ profiling, genomic DNA was the template used. TCRdb ran MiXCR on the reads and lists one entry per CDR3 protein. Of some 410,000 distinct CDR3 sequences in the sample, 55% to 75% were seen once. The sample comes from a study of CD8+CD57+ T cells in acquired aplastic anemia. From germline, CDR1 is LGHDT and CDR2 YNNKEL (reference sequence). The CDR3 runs to 16 residues. The ends were cut back, 0 bases at V and 5 bases at J, with 13 bases in the middle. The receptor's source is a human donor in good health, serving as a control. The sample consisted of sorted CD4+, CD8+, or CD8+CD57+ T cells (not recorded which) from PBMCs. The rearrangement links TRBV3-1 to TRBJ2-2, with D tentatively TRBD2 (6 bases). This CDR3 is CASSQDYEAGTGELFF. CDR3 DNA: TGTGCCAGCAGCCAAGATTATGAAGCGGGTACCGGGGAGCTGTTTTTT.